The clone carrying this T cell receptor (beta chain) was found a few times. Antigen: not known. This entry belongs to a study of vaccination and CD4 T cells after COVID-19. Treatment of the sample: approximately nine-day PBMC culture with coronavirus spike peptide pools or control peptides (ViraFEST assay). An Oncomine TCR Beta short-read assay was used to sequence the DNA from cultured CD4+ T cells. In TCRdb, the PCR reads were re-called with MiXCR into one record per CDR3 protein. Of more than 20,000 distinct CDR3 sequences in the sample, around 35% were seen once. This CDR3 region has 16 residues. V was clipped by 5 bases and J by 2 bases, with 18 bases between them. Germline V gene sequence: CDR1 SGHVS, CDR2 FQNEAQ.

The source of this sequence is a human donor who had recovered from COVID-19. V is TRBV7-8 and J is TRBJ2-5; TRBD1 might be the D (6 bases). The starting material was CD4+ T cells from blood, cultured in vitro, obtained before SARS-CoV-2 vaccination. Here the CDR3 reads CASSRPPGTGQETQYF. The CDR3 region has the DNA TGTGCCAGCAGCCGGCCCCCGGGAACAGGGCAAGAGACCCAGTACTTC.